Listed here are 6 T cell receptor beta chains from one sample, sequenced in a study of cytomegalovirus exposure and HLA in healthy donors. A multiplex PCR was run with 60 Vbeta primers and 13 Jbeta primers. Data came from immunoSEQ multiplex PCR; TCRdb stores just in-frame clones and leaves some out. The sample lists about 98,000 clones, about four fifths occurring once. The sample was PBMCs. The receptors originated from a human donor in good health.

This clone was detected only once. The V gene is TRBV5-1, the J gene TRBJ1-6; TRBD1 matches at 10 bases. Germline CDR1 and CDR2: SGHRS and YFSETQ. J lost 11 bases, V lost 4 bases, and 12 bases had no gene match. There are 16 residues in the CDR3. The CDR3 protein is CASSRGTGAMNPPLHF. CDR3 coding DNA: TGCGCCAGCAGCCGGGGGACAGGGGCAATGAATCCACCCCTCCACTTT.

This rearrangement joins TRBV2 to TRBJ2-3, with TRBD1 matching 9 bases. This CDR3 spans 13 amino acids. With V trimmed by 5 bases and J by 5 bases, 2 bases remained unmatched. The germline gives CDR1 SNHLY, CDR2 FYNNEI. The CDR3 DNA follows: TGTGCCAGCAGTTGGGACAGGGAAGATACGCAGTATTTT. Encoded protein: CASSWDREDTQYF.

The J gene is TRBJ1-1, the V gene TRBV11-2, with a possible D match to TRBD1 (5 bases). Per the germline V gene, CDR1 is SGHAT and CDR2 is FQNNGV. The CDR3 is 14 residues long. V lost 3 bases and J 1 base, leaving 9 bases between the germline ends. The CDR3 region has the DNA TGTGCCAGCAGCTTCGCACAGGAGAACACTGAAGCTTTCTTT. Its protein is CASSFAQENTEAFF.

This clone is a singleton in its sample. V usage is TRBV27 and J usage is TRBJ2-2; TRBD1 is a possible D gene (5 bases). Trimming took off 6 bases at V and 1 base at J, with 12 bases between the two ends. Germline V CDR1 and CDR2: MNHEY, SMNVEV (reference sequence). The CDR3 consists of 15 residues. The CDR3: CASRGQGLNTGELFF. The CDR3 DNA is TGTGCCAGCAGGGGCCAGGGATTGAACACCGGGGAGCTGTTTTTT.

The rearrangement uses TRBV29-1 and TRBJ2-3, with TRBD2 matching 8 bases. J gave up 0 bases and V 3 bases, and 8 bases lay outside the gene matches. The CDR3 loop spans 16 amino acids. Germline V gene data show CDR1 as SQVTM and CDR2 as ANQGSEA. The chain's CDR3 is CSVDRRLATSTDTQYF. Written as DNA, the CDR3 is TGCAGCGTTGACCGAAGACTAGCGACGAGCACAGATACGCAGTATTTT.

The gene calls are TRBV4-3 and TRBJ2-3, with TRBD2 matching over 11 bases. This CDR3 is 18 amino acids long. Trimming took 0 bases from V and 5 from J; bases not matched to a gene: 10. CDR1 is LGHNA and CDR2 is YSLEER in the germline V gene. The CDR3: CASSQDMRIAGGVDTQYF. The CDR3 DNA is TGCGCCAGCAGCCAAGATATGAGAATAGCGGGAGGGGTAGATACGCAGTATTTT.